This TCR beta chain was sequenced for a study of blood T cells in healthy people across ages. Sample-barcoded 5' priming and a J-beta primer mix drove a second PCR of roughly 7 to 11 cycles. Via MiXCR, TCRdb re-called the 5' RACE reads, giving one row per CDR3 protein. The data show more than 700,000 distinct CDR3 sequences, 46% seen once. CDR1 is WSHSY and CDR2 is SAAADI in the germline V gene. There are 12 residues in the CDR3. With 4 bases removed from V and 7 bases from J, the gap between germline ends came to 10 bases. The sample taken for sequencing was blood. This receptor was identified in a man older than 75 in good health. J is TRBJ1-1 and V is TRBV10-2, with a tentative D call TRBD1 (6 bases). CDR3: CASSVPRGEAFF. The CDR3 bases are TGCGCCAGCAGTGTTCCCAGGGGTGAAGCTTTCTTT.